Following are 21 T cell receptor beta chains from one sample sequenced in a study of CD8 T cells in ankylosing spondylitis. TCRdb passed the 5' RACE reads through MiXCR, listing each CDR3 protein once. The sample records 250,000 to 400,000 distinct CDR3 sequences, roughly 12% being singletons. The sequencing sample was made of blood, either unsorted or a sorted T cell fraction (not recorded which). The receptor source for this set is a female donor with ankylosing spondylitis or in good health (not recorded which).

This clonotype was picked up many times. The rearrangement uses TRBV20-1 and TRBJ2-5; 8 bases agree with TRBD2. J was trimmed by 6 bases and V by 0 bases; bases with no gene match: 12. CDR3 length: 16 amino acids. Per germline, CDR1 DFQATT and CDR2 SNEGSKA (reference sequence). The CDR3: CSARESGSGTFKTQYF. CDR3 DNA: TGCAGTGCTAGAGAATCGGGTAGCGGGACCTTCAAGACCCAGTACTTC.

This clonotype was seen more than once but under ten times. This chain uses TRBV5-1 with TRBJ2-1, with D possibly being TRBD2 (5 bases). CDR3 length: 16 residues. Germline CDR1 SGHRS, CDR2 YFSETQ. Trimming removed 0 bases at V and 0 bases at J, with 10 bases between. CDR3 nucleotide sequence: TGCGCCAGCAGCTTGGGTGTGGGAGACTCCTACAATGAGCAGTTCTTC. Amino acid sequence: CASSLGVGDSYNEQFF.

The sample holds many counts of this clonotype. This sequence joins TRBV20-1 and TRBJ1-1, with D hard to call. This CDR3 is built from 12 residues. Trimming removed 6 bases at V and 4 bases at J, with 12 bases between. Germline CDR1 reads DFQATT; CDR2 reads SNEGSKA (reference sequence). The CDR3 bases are TGCAGTGCCCCCCCCCGGGGCACTGAAGCTTTCTTT. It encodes CSAPPRGTEAFF.

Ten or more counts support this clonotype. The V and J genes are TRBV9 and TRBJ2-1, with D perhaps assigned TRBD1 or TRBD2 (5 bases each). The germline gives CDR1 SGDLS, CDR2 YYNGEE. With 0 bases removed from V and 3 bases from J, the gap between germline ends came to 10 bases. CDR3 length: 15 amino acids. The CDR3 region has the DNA TGTGCCAGCAGCGTAGGGGGGTCAAACTACAATGAGCAGTTCTTC. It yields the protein CASSVGGSNYNEQFF.

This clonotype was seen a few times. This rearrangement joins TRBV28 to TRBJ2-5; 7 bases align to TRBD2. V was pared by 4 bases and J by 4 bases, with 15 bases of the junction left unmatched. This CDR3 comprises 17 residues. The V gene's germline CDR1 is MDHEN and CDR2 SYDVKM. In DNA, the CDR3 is TGTGCCAGCAGTTCCCGGGCGGAGCGGGATAGTCGAGAGACCCAGTACTTC. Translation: CASSSRAERDSRETQYF.

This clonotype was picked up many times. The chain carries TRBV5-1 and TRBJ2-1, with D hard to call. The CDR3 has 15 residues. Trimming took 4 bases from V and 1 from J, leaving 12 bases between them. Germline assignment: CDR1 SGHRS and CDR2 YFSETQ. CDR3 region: CASSPNSVSYNEQFF. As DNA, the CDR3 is TGCGCCAGCAGCCCGAACAGTGTGTCCTACAATGAGCAGTTCTTC.

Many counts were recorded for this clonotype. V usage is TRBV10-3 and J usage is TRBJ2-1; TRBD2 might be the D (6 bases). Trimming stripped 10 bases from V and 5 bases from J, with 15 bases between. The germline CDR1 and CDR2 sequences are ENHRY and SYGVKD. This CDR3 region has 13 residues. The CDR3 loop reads CANRDFKNNEQFF. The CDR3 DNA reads TGTGCCAACCGGGACTTTAAAAACAATGAGCAGTTCTTC.

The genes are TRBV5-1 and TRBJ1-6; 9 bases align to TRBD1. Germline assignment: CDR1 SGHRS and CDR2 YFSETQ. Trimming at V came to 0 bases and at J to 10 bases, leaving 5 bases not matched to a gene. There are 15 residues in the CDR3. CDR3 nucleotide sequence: TGCGCCAGCAGCTTGGCCGCAACAGGGGGCTCACCCCTCCACTTT. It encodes CASSLAATGGSPLHF.

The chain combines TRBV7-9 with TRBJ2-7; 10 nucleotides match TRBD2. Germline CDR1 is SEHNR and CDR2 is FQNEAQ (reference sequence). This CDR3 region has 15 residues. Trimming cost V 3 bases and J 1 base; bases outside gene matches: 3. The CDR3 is CASSFGTSESYEQYF. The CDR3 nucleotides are TGTGCCAGCAGCTTTGGGACTAGCGAGTCCTACGAGCAGTACTTC.

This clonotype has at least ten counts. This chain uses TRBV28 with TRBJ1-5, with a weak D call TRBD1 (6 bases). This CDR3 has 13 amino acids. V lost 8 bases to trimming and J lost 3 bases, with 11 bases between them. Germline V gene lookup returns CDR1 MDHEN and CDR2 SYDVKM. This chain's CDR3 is CASQDRFNQPQHF. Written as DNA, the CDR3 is TGTGCCAGCCAAGACAGGTTCAATCAGCCCCAGCATTTT.

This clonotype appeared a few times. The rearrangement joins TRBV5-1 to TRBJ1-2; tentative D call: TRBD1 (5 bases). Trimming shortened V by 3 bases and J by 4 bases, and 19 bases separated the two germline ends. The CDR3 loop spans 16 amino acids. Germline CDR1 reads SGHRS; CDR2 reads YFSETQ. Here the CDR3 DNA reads TGCGCCAGCAGCTCCCGGGCCAGGGTGGAGCTCTATGGCTACACCTTC. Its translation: CASSSRARVELYGYTF. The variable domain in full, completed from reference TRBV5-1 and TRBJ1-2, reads KAGVTQTPRYLIKTRGQQVTLSCSPISGHRSVSWYQQTPGQGLQFLFEYFSETQRNKGNFPGRFSGRQFSNSRSEMNVSTLELGDSALYLCASSSRARVELYGYTFGSGTRLTVV.

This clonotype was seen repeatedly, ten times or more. In DNA, the CDR3 is TGTGCCAGCAAAGGGGAGGATGGCTACACCTTC. It yields the protein CASKGEDGYTF. The chain is built from TRBV6-6 and TRBJ1-2; D possibly corresponds to TRBD1 (5 bases). Trimming took off 7 bases at V and 6 bases at J, with 9 bases between the two ends. The length of the CDR3 is 11 residues. Germline assignment: CDR1 MNHNY and CDR2 SVGAGI (reference sequence).

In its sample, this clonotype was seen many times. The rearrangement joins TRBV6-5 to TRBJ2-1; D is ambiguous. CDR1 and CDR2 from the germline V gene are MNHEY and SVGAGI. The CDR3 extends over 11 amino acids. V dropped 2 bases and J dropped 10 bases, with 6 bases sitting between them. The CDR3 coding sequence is TGTGCCAGCAGTTACCTGTACGAGCAGTTCTTC. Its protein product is CASSYLYEQFF.

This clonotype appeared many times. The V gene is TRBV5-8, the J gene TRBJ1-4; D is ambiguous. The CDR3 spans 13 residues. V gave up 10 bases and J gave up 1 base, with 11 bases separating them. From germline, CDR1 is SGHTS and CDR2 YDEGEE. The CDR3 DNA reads TGTGCCGCTGAACTTGAAACTAATGAAAAACTGTTTTTT. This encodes CAAELETNEKLFF.

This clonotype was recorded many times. CDR3 in amino acids: CASSHPTAPHEQYF. CDR3 DNA sequence: TGTGCCAGCAGCCACCCTACCGCCCCCCACGAGCAGTACTTC. The chain recombines TRBV28 with TRBJ2-7, with D unresolved. CDR1 MDHEN and CDR2 SYDVKM come from the germline V gene. Trimming pared 6 bases from V and 5 bases from J, leaving 17 bases between. The CDR3 contains 14 residues.

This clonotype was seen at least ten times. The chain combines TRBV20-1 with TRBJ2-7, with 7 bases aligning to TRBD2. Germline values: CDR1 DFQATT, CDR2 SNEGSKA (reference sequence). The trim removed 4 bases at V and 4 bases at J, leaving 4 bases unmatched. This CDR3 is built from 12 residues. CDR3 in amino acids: CSATLADYEQYF. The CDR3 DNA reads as TGCAGTGCTACCCTAGCGGATTACGAGCAGTACTTC.

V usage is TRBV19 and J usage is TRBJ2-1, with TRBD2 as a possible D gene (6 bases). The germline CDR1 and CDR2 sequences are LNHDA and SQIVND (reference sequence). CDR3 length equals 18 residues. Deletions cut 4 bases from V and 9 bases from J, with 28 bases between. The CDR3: CASSNLAGIAPIAGEQFF. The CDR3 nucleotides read TGTGCCAGTAGTAACCTGGCGGGAATAGCCCCCATTGCCGGTGAGCAGTTCTTC.

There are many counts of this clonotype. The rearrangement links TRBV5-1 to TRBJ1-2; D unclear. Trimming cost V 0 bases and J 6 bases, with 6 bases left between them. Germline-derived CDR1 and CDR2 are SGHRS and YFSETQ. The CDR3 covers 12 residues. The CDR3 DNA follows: TGCGCCAGCAGCTTGGGGTATAATGGCTACACCTTC. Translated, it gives CASSLGYNGYTF.

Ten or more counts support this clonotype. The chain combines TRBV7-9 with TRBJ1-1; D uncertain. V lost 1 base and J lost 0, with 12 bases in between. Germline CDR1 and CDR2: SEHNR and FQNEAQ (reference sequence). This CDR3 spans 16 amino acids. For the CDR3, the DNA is TGTGCCAGCAGCTTAGTTGTAGGGCTCATGAACACTGAAGCTTTCTTT. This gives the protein CASSLVVGLMNTEAFF.

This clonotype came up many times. The CDR3 sequence: CASSLHGTPDTEAFF. In DNA form, the CDR3 reads TGCGCCAGCAGCTTACACGGGACACCGGACACTGAAGCTTTCTTT. This chain joins TRBV5-1 and TRBJ1-1; tentatively, D is TRBD1 (6 bases). CDR1 is SGHRS and CDR2 is YFSETQ in the germline V gene. The CDR3 spans 15 residues. V was shortened by 2 bases and J by 3 bases, with 14 bases between the two germline ends.

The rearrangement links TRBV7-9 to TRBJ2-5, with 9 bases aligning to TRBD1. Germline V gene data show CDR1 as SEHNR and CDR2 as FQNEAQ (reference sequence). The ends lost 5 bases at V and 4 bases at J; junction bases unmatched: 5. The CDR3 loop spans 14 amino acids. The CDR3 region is CASSPGQGGETQYF. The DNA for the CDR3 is TGTGCCAGCAGCCCGGGACAGGGTGGAGAGACCCAGTACTTC.